This T cell receptor beta chain was identified during a study of cytomegalovirus exposure and HLA in healthy donors (dated by TCRdb to 2015 to 2018). Context from the whole study: An earlier analysis of more than 550 of the donors reported 250 to 300 Gb of sequence data and 117 million unique TCR beta sequences obtained from some 200 million T cells. An early release covering some 640 HLA-typed donors comprised approximately 300 gigabases of sequencing data and approximately 80 million unique TCR sequences. The genetic ancestry cluster associated with self-reported Caucasian donors included 81% of the 350 to 500 genotyped donors. The aim of the study was to test whether cataloging public T cell receptors could identify signatures of past pathogen exposure. The T cell repertoires of roughly 660 subjects were profiled by immunosequencing and related to cytomegalovirus serostatus. Along with the roughly 670-subject first cohort, a separate validation cohort of about 110 different subjects was used. To predict cytomegalovirus infection status, the study brought together high-throughput TCR immunosequencing, statistical association of individual TCRs with disease status, and machine learning. To study patterns of TCR occurrence, a later analysis re-analyzed previously published TCR beta repertoires from 650 to 750 donors and added high-resolution HLA genotyping. The later analysis used no new phenotypic data to find candidate immune exposures, relying instead on TCR beta sequences and their occurrence across donors. To decide whether each TCR beta V gene segment behaved as functional or pseudogenic, an earlier analysis of some 600 of the donors relied on high-throughput TCR beta sequencing. Donor age, sex, ethnicity and CMV serostatus were compiled alongside the repertoire data. A later genetic analysis took genome-wide SNP genotypes for 398 of the 666 donors and used that subset as a discovery cohort. Every discovery cohort repertoire had been produced on one sequencing platform. HLA typing covered class I and class II loci at four-digit resolution. The number of typed donors differed by locus: about 620-630 for A, B, C, DRB1 and DQB1; 522 for DQA1; some 590 for DPA1; and about 450 for DPB1. Four to six DR-DQ haplotypes were handled as single units for association and clustering, since linkage in the cohort was strong. On average, about 200,000 unique TCR beta nucleotide sequences were sequenced per donor among some 420 genotyped donors of the cohort, with roughly 19% of those sequences being non-productive.

In total, roughly 670 healthy bone marrow donors made up the cohort. At the time of sampling, all cohort members were nominally healthy, though unrecorded immune exposures were likely present. The donor was CMV seropositive and was included in the group of 250 to 350 seropositive cohort members. Each donor provided a peripheral blood sample, and peripheral blood mononuclear cells were used for TCR beta sequencing. Genomic DNA was extracted from the blood cell samples with the Qiagen DNeasy Blood Extraction Kit. There are 15 amino acids in the CDR3, from cysteine to phenylalanine inclusive. Of all the DNA, just the CDR3 is kept, 45 bases in frame from base 1. V and J are trimmed by 5 bases and 4 bases, and the gene matches miss 8 bases of the junction. CDR1 is given as LNHDA and CDR2 as SQIVND, both from the germline V gene (reference sequence). A remark on this clone: Its antigen is unknown.

The library was produced with the immunoSEQ multiplex PCR assay. For the multiplex PCR, a mixture combining 60 forward primers for TCR Vbeta segments and 13 reverse primers for TCR Jbeta segments was used. A multiplex PCR assay on genomic DNA amplified the CDR3 region of rearranged TCR beta genes. On the Illumina HiSeq System, the amplified TCR beta libraries were sequenced as 87-base-pair reads. Processing in the source paper ran as follows. A later analysis counted tens of millions of unique TCR beta chains across the 670 or so repertoires, and about 10 million of these chains were shared by at least two donors. Raw reads were error-corrected and collapsed into unique sequences with a nearest-neighbor algorithm that merged closely related sequences to remove PCR and sequencing errors. CDR3 sequences were aligned to IMGT reference sequences to assign V, D and J gene segments. Each retained sequence needed at least a six-nucleotide match to both a V gene segment and a J gene segment. A rearrangement was called productive if the CDR3 had no stop codons and remained in frame with V and J, and every other rearrangement was called non-productive. CDR3 was defined according to IMGT convention as the region running from the second conserved V-encoded cysteine to the conserved J-encoded phenylalanine. Sequences without an unambiguous match to a single V gene segment were excluded from the earlier analysis of about 600 of the donors. In an earlier analysis of about 590 of the donors, a V segment was called functional when productive rearrangements were above 56.7%, and segregating when the standard deviation between donors exceeded 5%. A statistical classification framework was built for diagnosing cytomegalovirus status from the catalog of TCR beta chain sequences. V and J gene assignment, in a later analysis, came from comparing TCR nucleotide sequences with IMGT/GENE-DB human TR gene sequences. A later analysis assigned CDR3 sequences and most-parsimonious VDJ recombination scenarios with the TCRdist pipeline. In a later analysis, every TCR beta chain was defined by the combination of its CDR3 amino acid sequence and its V-gene family, and reads without a unique V-gene family were dropped. A later analysis removed several hundred highly shared, low-generation-probability nucleotide sequences to deal with suspected cross-contamination and a sequencing artifact. A later analysis calculated a clonal expansion index for each public chain from normalized within-repertoire ranks of inferred template counts. In a later analysis, generation probabilities were computed with a VDJ recombination model fitted to out-of-frame rearrangements, and the resulting probabilities were checked against IGoR. In a later analysis, TCR-TCR, TCR-HLA and TCR-CMV co-occurrence was scored with hypergeometric tests, and a repertoire-size bias correction was applied to TCR pairs. In a later analysis, false discovery rates were estimated by permuting HLA or CMV assignments 20 times. A later analysis grouped co-occurring TCRs with DBSCAN, adding TCRdist sequence similarity when clustering within HLA-allele-positive subsets. Repertoires with fewer than 30,000 or more than 120,000 public chains, plus five repertoires with anomalous nucleotide sharing, were excluded from co-occurrence clustering. Sourced from immuneACCESS, this table was stored by TCRdb with only in-frame sequences that have V and J called. A share of the clones is absent; for the studies checked, an unresolved V gene accounts for under half, and the remainder has no known explanation. Clone size and the V and J calls come from that table; the DNA yielded D and trimming. This sample's table has entries for some 130,000 clones. Clones ranked in the top ten supply roughly 1.7% of the sample.

Broader findings and caveats from the paper: A later analysis associated about 16,000 TCR beta sequences with specific HLA alleles at a false discovery rate of 0.05. In a later analysis, HLA-associated TCR beta chains were found to be more clonally expanded and to have lower generation probabilities than equally common non-associated chains. Most TCR sequences were observed very rarely across donors, whereas some public TCRs were present in many individuals. Some IMGT-functional V segments, including TRBV6-2 and TRBV6-3, could not be distinguished by the 87-base-pair reads and were therefore excluded. The sequencing pipeline was judged likely to have produced a cluster of highly shared sequence variants as a technical artifact. Because HLA typing was missing for some donors at each locus, association tests included only the typed subset. Three of the identified cytomegalovirus-associated TCR beta chains were confirmed in vitro to be specific for cytomegalovirus antigens. In a later genetic analysis, a missense DCLRE1C variant was associated with V-gene and J-gene trimming of TCR beta chains, and the association was replicated in an independent cohort. According to the authors, the approach could potentially be generalized to other disease states and immunological phenotypes. In an earlier analysis of fewer than 700 of the donors, most TCR beta V segments appeared in productive rearrangements about 87% or about 30% of the time, broadly matching IMGT annotations. Presence/absence analyses assumed roughly uniform sequencing depth across donors, an assumption that may not hold. A later analysis found that TCR association rates varied across HLA loci, with DRB1 alleles showing the most associated TCRs and HLA-C alleles the fewest. In a later analysis, several top co-occurrence clusters were reported to appear linked to parvovirus B19, influenza, CMV and Epstein-Barr virus. Assigning TCR associations to individual alleles was difficult when HLA alleles, especially DR and DQ, strongly co-occurred. In a later genetic analysis, fewer N-insertions in productive TCRs were reported among donors in an Asian-associated ancestry cluster than the approximately 670-donor mean. A further reported finding was that TCR beta sequences accurately predicted the HLA-A and HLA-B alleles for most subjects in the first cohort. In a later analysis, most CMV-associated TCR beta chains were found to appear HLA-restricted, with HLA associations seemingly driven largely by CMV exposure. Cytomegalovirus status was reported to be diagnosed by the classifier with high specificity and sensitivity in both the original and validation cohorts. In the study, 150 to 200 TCR beta chains were listed as associated with cytomegalovirus. The cohort was sequenced for TCR beta chains only, and without alpha or paired-chain data the features that could be detected were limited. Linkage disequilibrium might explain the correlated functional status among segregating V segments, but an unknown experimental factor could not be excluded. Over 15 rarely observed V segments, including chromosome 9 orphons, were excluded from the earlier analysis of some 590 of the donors because counts were too low. CMV serostatus was the only immune exposure information available for the cohort.

This receptor was taken from a woman between 35 and 50 years old in good health and CMV-seropositive. The rearranged segments are TRBV19 and TRBJ2-7; 10 bases in the junction line up with TRBD1. What was sequenced was PBMCs. At the DNA level, the sequence is TGTGCCAGTAGTCTCCAAGGGACAGGGGATTACGAGCAGTACTTC. It specifies CASSLQGTGDYEQYF.